Sequencing of this T cell receptor (beta chain) was carried out in a study of cytomegalovirus exposure and HLA in healthy donors. For the study at large: Membership in the Caucasian-associated ancestry cluster was found for about 84% of nearly 400 genotyped donors. General study findings and limits: Later on, an analysis tied around 17,000 TCR beta sequences to HLA alleles at 0.05 false discovery rate. There were some V segments, including TRBV6-2 and TRBV6-3, excluded as indistinguishable.

With regard to this clone: Its antigen is as yet unknown.

There were likely unrecorded immune exposures, though donors were nominally healthy when sampled. The PCR made use of 60 Vbeta and 13 Jbeta primers. Clones were sequenced by immunoSEQ multiplex PCR, and TCRdb holds only the in-frame ones, with some missing. The top ten hold 1.5% to 2% of the sample, which has 190,000 or so clones, 83% seen once. Per the germline V gene, CDR1 is KGHSH and CDR2 is LQKENI. V dropped 3 bases and J dropped 2 bases, with 9 bases sitting between them. The CDR3 contains 14 residues. The chain combines TRBV18 with TRBJ2-3, with D possibly matching TRBD2 (6 bases). Sequenced material: PBMCs. This receptor was taken from a man aged 50-59 years in good health and CMV-seronegative. In nucleotides, the CDR3 is TGTGCCAGCTCACCGCTAGCGCCCACAGATACGCAGTATTTT. It yields the protein CASSPLAPTDTQYF.